These 15 T cell receptor beta chains share one sample of origin, sequenced in a study of naive and memory T cell subsets (dated by TCRdb to the late 2010s). The library was produced with UMI-ligation and nested PCR. TCRdb shows the sequencer as Illumina MiSeq. The beta constant-region primer consisted of an equimolar mixture of two oligonucleotides that together covered TRBC1 and TRBC2. TCRdb cleaned the public reads at Q25 with fastp, built clones with MiXCR and kept in-frame beta chains. Rows with one shared CDR3 protein collapse into an entry with the most common genes and DNA. This sample gives 5,000 or so distinct CDR3 sequences in total; over 6.5% of them show up just once. Clones ranked in the top ten supply less than 55% of the sample. Sequencing used effector memory CD8+ T cells from blood. According to the study, the label for this sample's cell subset or site signals: effector memory, CD45RA- CD27-. The receptors were gathered from a human donor in good health.

This clonotype was picked up many times. V gene TRBV20-1 combines with J gene TRBJ1-1, with 7 nucleotides matching TRBD1. Germline CDR1 and CDR2: DFQATT and SNEGSKA (reference sequence). Unmatched junction bases numbered 8, after V lost 4 bases and J lost 3 bases. The CDR3 totals 14 residues. The CDR3 DNA sequence: TGCAGTGCTAATAACGCGGGACAGTACACTGAAGCTTTCTTT. Amino acids: CSANNAGQYTEAFF.

In this sample, this clonotype turned up many times. The DNA for the CDR3 is TGTGCCACCCAAACCGCTGACAGGGAAACGGCTGGCTACACCTTC. Its protein product is CATQTADRETAGYTF. This rearrangement joins TRBV6-1 to TRBJ1-2, with TRBD1 matching 7 bases. Germline V gene data show CDR1 as MNHNS and CDR2 as SASEGT. CDR3 length equals 15 residues. V lost 10 bases, J lost 7 bases, and 18 bases stayed unmatched.

This clonotype has at least ten counts. The chain employs TRBV4-3 and TRBJ2-1, with unresolved D. CDR1 LGHNA and CDR2 YSLEER come from the germline V gene. Deletions cut 0 bases from V and 0 bases from J, with 9 bases between. CDR3 length: 16 amino acids. CDR3 bases: TGCGCCAGCAGCCAAGAGGTCCTTCGCTCCTACAATGAGCAGTTCTTC. Amino acid sequence: CASSQEVLRSYNEQFF.

This clonotype occurred many times. The chain employs TRBV6-4 and TRBJ2-6; tentatively, D is TRBD1 or TRBD2 (5 bases each). CDR3 size: 14 residues. Germline CDR1 MRHNA, CDR2 SNTAGT. Trimming stripped 2 bases from V and 4 bases from J, with 6 bases between. The chain's CDR3 is CASSDRDGANVLTF. CDR3 in DNA: TGTGCCAGCAGTGACAGGGACGGGGCCAACGTCCTGACTTTC.

In its sample, this clonotype was seen many times. This chain connects TRBV4-3 to TRBJ1-2; D is unclear. This CDR3 has 13 amino acids. Trimming took off 0 bases at V and 8 bases at J, with 10 bases between the two ends. CDR1 is LGHNA, CDR2 YSLEER, per germline. In DNA, the CDR3 is TGCGCCAGCAGCCAAGAAGGGATACGGGGCTACACCTTC. It encodes CASSQEGIRGYTF.

This clonotype appeared many times. The genes are TRBV14 and TRBJ2-7, with TRBD1 matching over 7 bases. With 1 base clipped from V and 1 base from J, the junction kept 10 bases outside the gene matches. CDR3 size: 17 residues. From germline, CDR1 is SGHDN and CDR2 FVKESK. The CDR3 bases are TGTGCCAGCAGCCAAGCAGGGGGTGGCCGGCGGTCCTACGAGCAGTACTTC. This translates into CASSQAGGGRRSYEQYF.

This clonotype is labeled large. This chain uses TRBV4-3 with TRBJ1-2; unclear D gene. V lost 0 bases and J 5 bases, leaving 13 bases between the germline ends. Looked up from germline, CDR1 is LGHNA and CDR2 is YSLEER. This CDR3 has 15 residues. The CDR3 reads CASSQEIQSAYGYTF. The CDR3 bases are TGCGCCAGCAGCCAAGAGATACAGTCGGCATATGGCTACACCTTC.

This clonotype was counted at least ten times. The chain has TRBV15 and TRBJ1-6; D call uncertain. V lost 2 bases, J lost 5 bases, and 13 bases lay in between. Germline V gene lookup returns CDR1 LNHNV and CDR2 YYDKDF (reference sequence). The CDR3 runs 16 residues. The CDR3 spells CATSRNQEADNSPLHF. CDR3 nucleotides: TGTGCCACCAGCAGAAACCAGGAGGCAGATAATTCACCCCTCCACTTT. The whole variable domain, filled in from reference TRBV15 and TRBJ1-6, reads DAMVIQNPRYQVTQFGKPVTLSCSQTLNHNVMYWYQQKSSQAPKLLFHYYDKDFNNEADTPDNFQSRRPNTSFCFLDIRSPGLGDTAMYLCATSRNQEADNSPLHFGNGTRLTVT.

V and J are TRBV19 and TRBJ2-6; 8 nucleotides match TRBD1. J was trimmed by 0 bases and V by 11 bases; bases with no gene match: 6. CDR3 length: 15 residues. Per the germline V gene, CDR1 is LNHDA and CDR2 is SQIVND (reference sequence). CDR3 DNA: TGTGCCTCCGGACAGGGAAACTCTGGGGCCAACGTCCTGACTTTC. It codes for CASGQGNSGANVLTF.

The table lists this clonotype with many counts. The genes are TRBV14 and TRBJ2-1, with 11 bases fitting TRBD2. The ends lost 4 bases at V and 12 bases at J; junction bases unmatched: 2. Looked up from germline, CDR1 is SGHDN and CDR2 is FVKESK. The CDR3 loop spans 12 amino acids. The DNA for the CDR3 is TGTGCCAGCAGCCGTAGCGGGAGGGCGCAGTTCTTC. Its translation: CASSRSGRAQFF.

This clonotype has ten or more counts. This sequence joins TRBV4-1 and TRBJ1-5; D gene uncertain. From germline, CDR1 is MGHRA and CDR2 YSYEKL. This CDR3 is 15 amino acids long. Trimming shortened V by 4 bases and J by 4 bases, and 14 bases separated the two germline ends. The CDR3 bases are TGCGCCAGCAGCCCCTACCCGGACGAGAATCAGCCCCAGCATTTT. Residues: CASSPYPDENQPQHF.

CDR3 bases: TGTGCCAGCAGTGTCGGGACAGGCACAGATACGCAGTATTTT. It specifies CASSVGTGTDTQYF. The chain recombines TRBV27 with TRBJ2-3; 7 positions agree with TRBD1. The ends lost 5 bases at V and 1 base at J; junction bases unmatched: 3. Germline loops: CDR1 MNHEY, CDR2 SMNVEV (reference sequence). The length of the CDR3 is 14 residues.

This clonotype was detected once. This chain uses TRBV13 with TRBJ2-1; 10 nucleotides line up with TRBD1. V lost 5 bases and J lost 7; bases outside the gene matches: 8. CDR1 PRHDT and CDR2 FYEKMQ come from the germline V gene (reference sequence). The CDR3 loop spans 15 amino acids. The CDR3 protein is CASSLSGTGENEQFF. The CDR3 nucleotides read TGTGCCAGCAGCCTATCCGGGACAGGGGAGAATGAGCAGTTCTTC.

In its sample, this clonotype was seen many times. V usage is TRBV4-3 and J usage is TRBJ2-7; no firm D call. The CDR3 spans 14 residues. Trimming took off 4 bases at V and 2 bases at J, with 12 bases between the two ends. Germline V lookup: CDR1 LGHNA, CDR2 YSLEER. The CDR3 loop is CASSPFGKPYEQYF. The CDR3 bases are TGCGCCAGCAGCCCGTTTGGGAAGCCCTACGAGCAGTACTTC.

This CDR3 is CASSFGTSEEQYF. Written as DNA, the CDR3 is TGTGCCAGCAGTTTCGGGACTTCGGAAGAGCAGTACTTC. The chain recombines TRBV27 with TRBJ2-7; D is perhaps TRBD2 (6 bases). Germline V lookup: CDR1 MNHEY, CDR2 SMNVEV (reference sequence). The CDR3 covers 13 residues. V shed 3 bases and J shed 7 bases, with 13 bases lying between them.